This T cell receptor beta chain was sequenced during a study of blood T cell repertoires in COVID-19. Study-level background: T cells, B-cell-depleted T cells, or PBMCs provided the cDNA or gDNA that served as material.

Recovered status in Cohort 3 required two negative PCRs, clearance, or symptom resolution. The germline gives CDR1 MNHEY, CDR2 SVGAGI. This CDR3 contains 14 residues. The V and J ends lost 6 bases and 6 bases, in that order; junction bases with no gene match: 10. TCRdb's copy holds only in-frame clones and misses some; the assay was immunoSEQ multiplex PCR. Among 300,000 to 350,000 clones, roughly 85% were seen once, and the ten largest hold 2.2%. The chain has TRBV6-5 and TRBJ2-7, with 8 bases aligning to TRBD2. This TCR was sampled from a man aged 25 to 40 who had recovered from COVID-19. Sequencing input: PBMCs or T cells enriched from blood (not recorded which). The CDR3 DNA is TGTGCCAGCAGCCCCCGCGAGGGGACTAGCGAGCAGTACTTC. This encodes CASSPREGTSEQYF.